What follows describes a single TCR beta chain. The data derive from a study of cytomegalovirus exposure and HLA in healthy donors. The J segment lost 5 bases and the V segment lost 3 bases, leaving 3 bases of the junction unmatched. Per germline, CDR1 LGHNA and CDR2 YSLEER. This CDR3 is 14 amino acids long. PCR used 60 Vbeta primers and 13 Jbeta primers. Assay: immunoSEQ multiplex PCR; the TCRdb copy retains only in-frame clones and omits some. Counted here are 130,000 to 150,000 clones, around 84% occurring once; the ten biggest clones make up around 3%. The genes are TRBV4-3 and TRBJ2-5, with TRBD1 matching over 10 bases. Sequenced material: PBMCs. The receptor comes from a man aged 35 to 55 in good health and CMV-seropositive. The chain's CDR3 is CASSQSGQGETQYF. CDR3 in DNA: TGCGCCAGCAGCCAGTCGGGACAGGGGGAGACCCAGTACTTC.